This TCR beta chain originates from a study of T cell responses to AZD1222 COVID-19 vaccine. The study, taken as a whole, reports: There were vaccine-associated CD4 TCRs across spike, dominant at 160-218 and 743-854.

Generated by immunoSEQ multiplex PCR, the TCRdb table keeps only in-frame clones and is missing some. Of 90,000 to 100,000 clones in the sample, over 75% are singletons; the top ten hold 2.5% to 3.5%. V lost 6 bases and J 3 bases, leaving 14 bases between the germline ends. This CDR3 spans 14 amino acids. Germline-derived CDR1 and CDR2 are LNHDA and SQIVND (reference sequence). As to this clone: Antigen specificity is unknown.

The chain recombines TRBV19 with TRBJ1-1; unclear D gene. Source: peripheral blood, taken on day 0 of AZD1222 vaccination. This clonotype originated in an adult in good health. The CDR3 spells CASSGSVFDTEAFF. Written as DNA, the CDR3 is TGTGCCAGTAGCGGAAGTGTATTCGACACTGAAGCTTTCTTT.